Below are 19 T cell receptor beta chains sequenced from a single sample in a study of T cells in women clearing cervical HPV infection. Profiled with immunoSEQ multiplex PCR; TCRdb holds only in-frame clones, not every one. The listing records over 30,000 clones. The material sequenced was blood buffy coat. The receptors come from a woman aged 18 to 75 with a cervical HPV16 infection that either progressed to CIN3+ or cleared (not recorded which).

As for this clone: The CDR3 is cut off 3 residues early in the read; its end comes from the germline J gene. The V and J genes are TRBV7-8 and TRBJ2-7; D is undetermined. This CDR3 contains 13 residues. Per the germline V gene, CDR1 is SGHVS and CDR2 is FQNEAQ. Between the trimmed V and J ends, which lost 5 bases and 4 bases, there was a span of 12 bases. The CDR3 DNA, read in part, is TGTGCCAGCAGCCTCCCAGCAGCGTACGAG. Residues: CASSLPAAYE. The CDR3 in full is CASSLPAAYEQYF.

In the case of this clone: Sequencing ends 3 residues short of the CDR3 end; the germline J gene provides the rest. This sequence joins TRBV19 and TRBJ2-5, with 14 bases identical to TRBD2. Germline loops: CDR1 LNHDA, CDR2 SQIVND (reference sequence). V lost 6 bases, J lost 4 bases, and 10 bases stayed unmatched. This CDR3 is 17 amino acids long. CDR3 sequence reads: CASSPGTSGGLIETQYF. The CDR3 bases that were read are TGTGCCAGTAGCCCAGGGACTAGCGGGGGCCTCATAGAGACC.

Note on this clone: The read ends 3 residues shy of where the CDR3 ends; the end is completed using the germline J gene. The chain is built from TRBV5-1 and TRBJ2-2; maybe TRBD1 (6 bases). V shed 3 bases and J shed 1 base, with 13 bases lying between them. Germline lookup yields CDR1 SGHRS and CDR2 YFSETQ. The CDR3 is 16 residues long. The covered CDR3 bases are TGCGCCAGCAGCTATTCCGGGACATTGAACACCGGGGAG. Amino acid sequence: CASSYSGTLNTGE. The whole CDR3 is CASSYSGTLNTGELFF. The whole variable domain, remainder taken from reference TRBV5-1 and TRBJ2-2, is KAGVTQTPRYLIKTRGQQVTLSCSPISGHRSVSWYQQTPGQGLQFLFEYFSETQRNKGNFPGRFSGRQFSNSRSEMNVSTLELGDSALYLCASSYSGTLNTGELFFGEGSRLTVL.

With respect to this clone: The read ends 3 residues early relative to the CDR3; the germline J gene fills the gap. The chain recombines TRBV2 with TRBJ2-5; D is perhaps TRBD2 (5 bases). The V gene's germline CDR1 is SNHLY and CDR2 FYNNEI. CDR3 size: 12 residues. Trimming took off 6 bases at V and 5 bases at J, with 10 bases between the two ends. The CDR3 protein is CASSPSGETQYF. The CDR3 bases that were read are TGTGCCAGCAGCCCCTCGGGGGAGACC.

Worth noting for this clone: The CDR3 end falls 3 residues outside the read, so it is completed with the germline J gene. V gene TRBV7-9 combines with J gene TRBJ2-2, with 7 bases fitting TRBD2. The CDR3 spans 15 residues. The V gene's germline CDR1 is SEHNR and CDR2 FQNEAQ (reference sequence). V was clipped by 3 bases and J by 0 bases; unmatched bases: 1. The sequenced CDR3 bases are TGTGCCAGCAGCTTGGGGGGGGCGAACACCGGGGAG. Its protein product is CASSLGGANTGE. The full-length CDR3 reads as CASSLGGANTGELFF.

As to this clone: Coverage ceases 3 residues before the CDR3 finishes, and the germline J gene fills in the end. The V gene is TRBV4-2, the J gene TRBJ1-1, with TRBD1 as a possible D gene (5 bases). Germline-derived CDR1 and CDR2 are LGHNA and YNFKEQ. The CDR3 sequence is 16 residues long. Trimming left V 1 base short and J 0 bases short, with 12 bases between. CDR3 DNA, as far as it was read: TGTGCCAGCAGCCAAGCGGGGGGAGGCATGAACACTGAA. This sequence encodes CASSQAGGGMNTE. The whole CDR3 protein reads CASSQAGGGMNTEAFF.

Remarks on this clone: The read ends 3 residues early relative to the CDR3; the germline J gene fills the gap. The chain joins TRBV19 to TRBJ2-3; TRBD2 matches at 9 bases. The CDR3 runs to 15 residues. CDR1 is LNHDA, CDR2 SQIVND, per germline (reference sequence). V gave up 3 bases and J gave up 2 bases; unmatched junction bases: 3. The CDR3 loop is CASSMGLANTDTQYF. The sequenced CDR3 bases are TGTGCCAGTAGTATGGGACTAGCTAACACAGATACG.

The CDR3 is CASGQGGGGYTF. CDR3 DNA (partial): TGTGCCAGTGGACAGGGGGGCGGTGGC. The rearrangement links TRBV19 to TRBJ1-2; 10 bases match TRBD1. Coverage ceases 3 residues before the CDR3 finishes, and the germline J gene fills in the end. Germline CDR1 reads LNHDA; CDR2 reads SQIVND (reference sequence). There are 12 residues in the CDR3. The V segment lost 8 bases and the J segment 7 bases; nucleotides outside the gene matches: 4.

Concerning this clone itself: Read coverage stops 3 residues before the CDR3 terminus; the germline J gene supplies the remainder. The genes are TRBV7-9 and TRBJ2-2; D is undetermined. This CDR3 is 13 amino acids long. Trimming took off 7 bases at V and 2 bases at J, with 8 bases between the two ends. From germline, CDR1 is SEHNR and CDR2 FQNEAQ (reference sequence). Incomplete CDR3 DNA: TGTGCCAGCATCCAGGTTAACACCGGGGAG. This sequence encodes CASIQVNTGE. The whole CDR3 is CASIQVNTGELFF.

As to this clone: The CDR3 goes on 3 residues after the read ends, and that part is filled in from the germline J gene. The gene calls are TRBV6-2 or TRBV6-3 and TRBJ2-3; D perhaps matches TRBD2 (5 bases). The CDR3 spans 15 residues. Germline V CDR1 and CDR2: MNHEY, SVGEGT. Trimming removed 4 bases from V and 1 base from J, with 12 bases in between. The sequenced part of the CDR3 DNA is TGTGCCAGCAGTTTTGCGGGTAGCGGCACAGATACG. It translates to CASSFAGSGTDT. The CDR3 in its entirety is CASSFAGSGTDTQYF.

With respect to this clone: From the germline J gene comes the end of the CDR3, since the read stops 3 residues before it. J is TRBJ1-2 and V is TRBV3-1 (or the pseudogene TRBV3-2); TRBD1 agrees at 8 bases. Germline lookup yields CDR1 LGHDT and CDR2 YNNKEL (reference sequence). The CDR3 loop spans 20 amino acids. The trim removed 4 bases at V and 1 base at J, leaving 20 bases unmatched. The sequenced part of the CDR3 DNA is TGTGCCAGCAGCCCCTCAGGGACCCGGGACAGGTTTCAGCATAACTATGGC. Residues: CASSPSGTRDRFQHNYG. The CDR3, in full, reads CASSPSGTRDRFQHNYGYTF.

As regards this clone: The read is 3 residues too short to cover the CDR3 end, so that end is filled in from the germline J gene. The V and J genes are TRBV6-1 and TRBJ2-7; no firm D call. Germline values: CDR1 MNHNS, CDR2 SASEGT. The CDR3 contains 14 residues. V was cut by 2 bases and J by 4 bases, with 12 bases left in between. CDR3 residues: CASSEIFTIYEQYF. CDR3 bases read: TGTGCCAGCAGTGAAATTTTCACTATTTACGAG.

With regard to this clone: The read terminates 3 residues before the CDR3 end, so the remaining end is supplied by the germline J gene. This chain uses TRBV5-6 with TRBJ2-3; 7 positions match TRBD2. CDR3 length: 14 amino acids. Germline V lookup: CDR1 SGHDT, CDR2 YYEEEE. Trimming removed 1 base from V and 3 bases from J; junction bases left unmatched: 2. This CDR3 reads CASSLLAVTDTQYF. CDR3 bases read: TGTGCCAGCAGCTTGCTAGCGGTAACAGATACG. The whole variable domain, remainder taken from reference TRBV5-6 and TRBJ2-3, is DAGVTQSPTHLIKTRGQQVTLRCSPKSGHDTVSWYQQALGQGPQFIFQYYEEEERQRGNFPDRFSGHQFPNYSSELNVNALLLGDSALYLCASSLLAVTDTQYFGPGTRLTVL.

To note about this clone: The DNA ends 3 residues before the CDR3 does, and the rest of the CDR3 is filled in from the germline J gene. The rearrangement links TRBV5-1 to TRBJ2-1, with 11 bases fitting TRBD2. V dropped 4 bases and J dropped 5; count of bases not matched to a gene: 8. Germline V lookup: CDR1 SGHRS, CDR2 YFSETQ. This CDR3 is built from 16 residues. The CDR3 loop reads CASSPGLSGGDNEQFF. The sequenced part of the CDR3 DNA is TGCGCCAGCAGCCCGGGCCTTAGCGGGGGGGACAATGAG.

Comments on this clone: The read ends 3 residues early relative to the CDR3; the germline J gene fills the gap. The genes are TRBV5-3 and TRBJ1-1; 8 positions agree with TRBD1. TRBV5-3 carries the ORF label, with uncertain function. CDR3 length equals 17 residues. CDR3 DNA (partial): TGTGCCAGAAGCGCAATTGGCGGACAGGGCCAACACGCTGGA. This codes for CARSAIGGQGQHAG. The entire CDR3 sequence reads CARSAIGGQGQHAGAFF.

With respect to this clone: The CDR3 goes on 3 residues after the read ends, and that part is filled in from the germline J gene. This chain joins TRBV5-1 and TRBJ2-5; 8 bases match TRBD2. Germline CDR1 and CDR2: SGHRS and YFSETQ. V lost 1 base and J lost 1; bases outside the gene matches: 6. This CDR3 spans 16 amino acids. The CDR3 region is CASSLQGGGTQETQYF. Partial CDR3 DNA: TGCGCCAGCAGCTTGCAAGGCGGGGGGACCCAAGAGACC.

Regarding this clone: From the germline J gene comes the end of the CDR3, since the read stops 3 residues before it. The chain recombines TRBV10-1 with TRBJ2-1, with D perhaps matching TRBD2 (6 bases). With 0 bases removed from V and 8 bases from J, the gap between germline ends came to 17 bases. The CDR3 runs to 16 residues. The V gene's germline CDR1 is WNHNN and CDR2 SYGVQD (reference sequence). CDR3 in amino acids: CASSESNPRLGYEQFF. CDR3 DNA, as far as it was read: TGCGCCAGCAGTGAGTCTAACCCTCGACTAGGCTATGAG.

Incomplete CDR3 DNA: TGTGCCAGCAGCACAGGGCCGGCCGACACC. Translated: CASSTGPADT. The complete CDR3 reads CASSTGPADTIYF. This sequence joins TRBV7-6 and TRBJ1-3, with a tentative D call TRBD1 (6 bases). Read data end 3 residues before the CDR3 end; the end is taken from the germline J gene. This CDR3 has 13 amino acids. CDR1 and CDR2 from the germline V gene are SGHVS and FNYEAQ. V was clipped by 5 bases and J by 8 bases, with 13 bases between them.

As to this clone: Coverage ceases 3 residues before the CDR3 finishes, and the germline J gene fills in the end. The chain joins TRBV5-1 to TRBJ1-2; D remains unclear. The V gene lost 4 bases and the J gene lost 4 bases, with 17 bases spanning the gap. The CDR3 is 15 residues long. Germline V gene lookup returns CDR1 SGHRS and CDR2 YFSETQ. The DNA read from the CDR3 is TGCGCCAGCAGCCCGGGGAGCAGGCAGACCTATGGC. Translating gives CASSPGSRQTYG. The complete CDR3 sequence is CASSPGSRQTYGYTF.